Listed below are T cell receptor beta chains from one sample, sequenced in a study of patients and donors after allogeneic stem cell transplantation. Each CDR3 protein gets one entry after TCRdb re-called the RT-PCR reads with MiXCR. Among 1,800 or so distinct CDR3 sequences listed, approximately 15% were seen once. The sequencing sample was made of blood, either unsorted or a sorted T cell fraction (not recorded which). These receptors came from a human donor who was either an allogeneic HSCT recipient or a stem cell or donor lymphocyte infusion donor (not recorded which). It is not recorded whose cells these are; they may come from a transplant donor. CDR3s include the opening cysteine and the closing phenylalanine or tryptophan. The order of the fields is V gene, J gene, D gene, clone size, CDR3 protein, CDR3 DNA. D genes are given only for firm matches. Clone size appears in some rows only: once, few, many, or a class for an expanded clone.

TRBV5-1,TRBJ1-2,TRBD1,NA,CASSSGQDYGYTF,TGCGCCAGCAGCTCCGGACAGGACTATGGCTACACCTTC
TRBV3-1,TRBJ1-1,TRBD1,NA,CASSQRDSFTEAFF,TGTGCCAGCAGCCAAAGGGACAGTTTCACTGAAGCTTTCTTT
TRBV6-1,TRBJ1-5,TRBD1,few,CASSRTQGYSNQPQHF,TGTGCCAGCAGCCGGACACAGGGGTATAGCAATCAGCCCCAGCATTTT
TRBV9,TRBJ2-3,NA,few,CASSPGADTQYF,TGTGCCAGCAGTCCCGGGGCAGATACGCAGTATTTT
TRBV11-2,TRBJ1-2,NA,medium-sized,CASSLEVAALYGYTF,TGTGCCAGCAGCTTAGAGGTGGCAGCCCTTTATGGCTACACCTTC
TRBV7-8,TRBJ2-3,NA,few,CASSLSLMSTDTQYF,TGTGCCAGCAGCTTAAGCCTAATGAGCACAGATACGCAGTATTTT
TRBV5-6,TRBJ2-3,TRBD2,NA,CASSFERGTQYF,TGTGCCAGCAGCTTCGAGCGGGGTACGCAGTATTTT
TRBV6-1,TRBJ1-2,TRBD1,NA,CASSADRAKHGYTF,TGTGCCAGCAGTGCTGACAGGGCAAAGCATGGCTACACCTTC
TRBV7-2,TRBJ2-3,TRBD2,NA,CASQRDRGDTQYF,TGTGCCAGCCAGCGGGATCGAGGTGATACGCAGTATTTT
TRBV6-6,TRBJ2-2,NA,NA,CASSYSRDGELFF,TGTGCCAGCAGTTATTCGAGGGACGGGGAGCTGTTTTTT
TRBV12-3/TRBV12-4,TRBJ2-2,NA,NA,CASSLNRPPGELFF,TGTGCCAGCAGTTTGAACAGGCCCCCCGGGGAGCTGTTTTTT
TRBV5-1,TRBJ2-2,NA,large,CASRAGNTGELFF,TGCGCCAGCAGGGCAGGGAACACCGGGGAGCTGTTTTTT
TRBV5-1,TRBJ2-3,NA,NA,CASSLLTGTSTDTQYF,TGCGCCAGCAGCTTGTTAACGGGGACTAGCACAGATACGCAGTATTTT
TRBV28,TRBJ2-3,NA,few,CASSSPLLLTYTDTQYF,TGTGCCAGCAGTTCACCCCTCCTCCTGACCTACACAGATACGCAGTATTTT
TRBV5-1,TRBJ2-3,TRBD1,medium-sized,CATTGTGRRTDTQYF,TGCGCCACCACCGGGACAGGGAGGAGGACAGATACGCAGTATTTT
TRBV5-1,TRBJ2-7,NA,large,CASSLGGREQYF,TGCGCCAGCAGCCTAGGGGGTCGCGAGCAGTACTTC
TRBV5-1,TRBJ2-5,NA,medium-sized,CASSLWETQYF,TGCGCCAGCAGCTTGTGGGAGACCCAGTACTTC
TRBV7-9,TRBJ1-2,NA,few,CASSSRGDGYTF,TGTGCCAGCAGCTCCCGAGGGGATGGCTACACCTTC
TRBV7-2,TRBJ1-1,NA,medium-sized,CASSVRVDTEAFF,TGTGCCAGCAGCGTCAGGGTTGACACTGAAGCTTTCTTT
TRBV20-1,TRBJ2-5,NA,NA,CSARGSAETQYF,TGCAGTGCTAGAGGATCGGCGGAGACCCAGTACTTC
TRBV30,TRBJ1-5,NA,once,CAWSGAAYYQPQHF,TGTGCCTGGAGTGGGGCGGCGTATTATCAGCCCCAGCATTTT
TRBV29-1,TRBJ1-2,TRBD1,NA,CSVVPQGINYGYTF,TGCAGCGTCGTCCCACAGGGGATTAACTATGGCTACACCTTC
TRBV7-8,TRBJ2-3,NA,medium-sized,CASSLGRLGTDTQYF,TGTGCCAGCAGCTTAGGACGACTGGGCACAGATACGCAGTATTTT
TRBV12-3/TRBV12-4,TRBJ1-1,NA,NA,CASSIRSGNTEAFF,TGTGCCAGCAGTATCCGGAGTGGGAACACTGAAGCTTTCTTT
TRBV4-2,TRBJ2-3,NA,NA,CASSQTDTQYF,TGTGCCAGCAGCCAAACAGATACGCAGTATTTT
TRBV28,TRBJ1-5,TRBD1,few,CASSPIRTGGNQPQHF,TGTGCCAGCAGTCCCATACGGACAGGGGGCAATCAGCCCCAGCATTTT
TRBV30,TRBJ1-2,NA,medium-sized,CAWSVAARNGYTF,TGTGCCTGGAGTGTAGCAGCACGGAATGGCTACACCTTC
TRBV29-1,TRBJ1-1,NA,medium-sized,CSGGNEVSEAFF,TGCAGCGGTGGTAATGAGGTTTCTGAAGCTTTCTTT
TRBV11-2,TRBJ1-1,NA,NA,CASSRTVGTEAFF,TGTGCCAGCAGCCGGACAGTAGGAACTGAAGCTTTCTTT
TRBV21-1,TRBJ1-2,NA,NA,CASSKGDRGNYGYTF,TGTGCCAGCAGCAAAGGGGACAGGGGGAACTATGGCTACACCTTC
TRBV7-2,TRBJ1-2,NA,few,CASSSDGTYGYTF,TGTGCCAGCAGCTCAGACGGCACCTATGGCTACACCTTC
TRBV28,TRBJ2-5,TRBD1,NA,CASSSSGQGRETQYF,TGTGCCAGCAGTTCGTCGGGACAGGGCAGGGAGACCCAGTACTTC
TRBV5-1,TRBJ2-1,TRBD1,few,CASRTGEKNEQFF,TGCGCCAGCCGGACAGGGGAGAAGAATGAGCAGTTCTTC
TRBV7-8,TRBJ2-1,TRBD1,large,CASTSPDRGKNEQFF,TGTGCCAGCACGAGCCCGGACAGGGGAAAGAATGAGCAGTTCTTC
TRBV28,TRBJ1-1,NA,few,CASIEDRYTEAFF,TGTGCCAGCATCGAGGACCGGTACACTGAAGCTTTCTTT
TRBV7-6,TRBJ2-1,TRBD1,few,CASSPLTGGDEQFF,TGTGCTAGCAGCCCCTTGACAGGGGGCGATGAGCAGTTCTTC
TRBV30,TRBJ1-2,NA,NA,CAWIRSSRFGYTF,TGTGCCTGGATACGGTCTAGTAGGTTTGGCTACACCTTC
TRBV24-1,TRBJ2-1,NA,few,CATSTANEQFF,TGTGCCACCAGTACGGCCAATGAGCAGTTCTTC
TRBV20-1,TRBJ2-7,NA,few,CSAWGDRTYEQYF,TGCAGTGCTTGGGGGGACCGGACCTACGAGCAGTACTTC